Below, 11 T cell receptor beta chains from the same sample are listed, as sequenced in a study of cytomegalovirus exposure and HLA in healthy donors. 60 Vbeta and 13 Jbeta primers were used in PCR. Assay used: immunoSEQ multiplex PCR; TCRdb lists only in-frame clones, some missing. Among over 130,000 clones listed, about four fifths were seen once. The material sequenced was PBMCs. The receptors were gathered from a man aged 50 to 59 in good health and CMV-seropositive.

The chain combines TRBV7-9 with TRBJ1-1; D uncertain. Germline loops: CDR1 SEHNR, CDR2 FQNEAQ (reference sequence). The CDR3 runs to 15 residues. Trimming took 5 bases from V and 10 from J, leaving 23 bases between them. The CDR3 is CASSTTAFSGFGAFF. For the CDR3, the DNA is TGTGCCAGCAGCACCACAGCATTCTCCGGTTTTGGAGCTTTCTTT.

The genes are TRBV19 and TRBJ1-5; 8 bases fit TRBD1. Germline V lookup: CDR1 LNHDA, CDR2 SQIVND (reference sequence). With V trimmed by 4 bases and J by 7 bases, 3 bases remained unmatched. The CDR3 has 13 amino acids. CDR3 sequence: CASSKTGEQPQHF. The CDR3 coding sequence is TGTGCCAGTAGTAAGACAGGGGAACAGCCCCAGCATTTT.

V and J are TRBV19 and TRBJ1-3, with TRBD1 matching over 9 bases. Germline assignment: CDR1 LNHDA and CDR2 SQIVND (reference sequence). This CDR3 spans 14 amino acids. The J segment lost 4 bases and the V segment lost 9 bases, leaving 7 bases of the junction unmatched. The CDR3 nucleotides are TGTGCCAGCGGGGACAGGGCGAGCGGAAACACCATATATTTT. Translated, it gives CASGDRASGNTIYF.

The CDR3: CATSRSGRSYEQYF. CDR3 nucleotide sequence: TGTGCCACCAGCAGAAGCGGGAGGAGCTACGAGCAGTACTTC. The V gene is TRBV15, the J gene TRBJ2-7, with 9 nucleotides matching TRBD2. Germline V gene data show CDR1 as LNHNV and CDR2 as YYDKDF (reference sequence). The CDR3 has 14 amino acids. With V trimmed by 2 bases and J by 3 bases, 2 bases remained unmatched.

This chain uses TRBV19 with TRBJ2-1; TRBD2 agrees at 7 bases. Germline trimming cut 5 bases from V and 2 bases from J; bases unmatched to any gene: 9. This CDR3 is 16 amino acids long. CDR1 and CDR2 (germline): LNHDA, SQIVND (reference sequence). The CDR3 spells CASSFETGGTYNEQFF. CDR3 bases: TGTGCCAGTAGTTTTGAAACGGGAGGAACCTACAATGAGCAGTTCTTC.

J is TRBJ2-5 and V is TRBV2; perhaps TRBD2 as D (5 bases). This CDR3 comprises 13 residues. With 7 bases removed from V and 1 base from J, the gap between germline ends came to 10 bases. Germline V CDR1 and CDR2: SNHLY, FYNNEI. The CDR3 coding sequence is TGTGCCAGCACCAGAGGGCCCCAAGAGACCCAGTACTTC. It specifies CASTRGPQETQYF.

This clone was seen a single time. One end of the junction fails to match germline, which may point to a read error. The genes are TRBV7-9 and TRBJ1-2, with 7 positions matching TRBD1. This CDR3 is 13 amino acids long. In germline, CDR1 is SEHNR, CDR2 FQNEAQ (reference sequence). The CDR3 protein is CSSSFDRDLGYTF. In DNA, the CDR3 is TGTTCCAGCAGCTTTGACAGGGATTTGGGCTACACCTTC.

The chain recombines TRBV28 with TRBJ1-2; D might be TRBD1 (5 bases). CDR3 length equals 13 residues. V gave up 10 bases and J gave up 8 bases, with 20 bases separating them. Per the germline V gene, CDR1 is MDHEN and CDR2 is SYDVKM. For the CDR3, the DNA is TGTGCCACTTTGGCGGGACTCCCGAGAGGCTACACCTTC. Amino acid sequence: CATLAGLPRGYTF.

The count of this clone is one. V gene TRBV27 combines with J gene TRBJ2-5; 9 nucleotides agree with TRBD2. The CDR3 runs 14 residues. J lost 11 bases, V lost 10 bases, and 17 bases had no gene match. CDR1 is MNHEY, CDR2 SMNVEV, per germline (reference sequence). The CDR3 region has the DNA TGTGCCACCCGTACTAGGTTCGGGAGCGGGGGGCAGTACTTC. Translated, it gives CATRTRFGSGGQYF.

The chain uses TRBV9 and TRBJ2-5; 7 bases line up with TRBD2. The V gene end was trimmed by 3 bases and the J gene end by 5 bases; junction bases not matched to a gene: 10. The CDR3 is 15 residues long. From germline, CDR1 is SGDLS and CDR2 YYNGEE. CDR3: CASSADAGVSETQYF. The CDR3, as DNA: TGTGCCAGCAGCGCCGACGCGGGAGTTTCGGAGACCCAGTACTTC.

This clone was seen once. The rearrangement links TRBV7-2 to TRBJ2-5; D is ambiguous. The CDR3 consists of 15 residues. With 2 bases removed from V and 4 bases from J, the gap between germline ends came to 14 bases. Germline assignment: CDR1 SGHTA and CDR2 FQGNSA. The CDR3 nucleotides are TGTGCCAGCAGCTTAAGCCCTATAGAGGTAGAGACCCAGTACTTC. The encoded protein is CASSLSPIEVETQYF.